The clone carrying this T cell receptor (beta chain) has at least ten counts. Antigen unknown. The sample originates from a study of CD8+CD57+ T cells in acquired aplastic anemia. Trimming removed 5 bases at V and 3 bases at J, with 22 bases between. Germline CDR1 is LNHNV and CDR2 is YYDKDF (reference sequence). The length of the CDR3 is 17 residues. Selection for sequencing was limited to patients who had shown CD8+CD57+ cell expansion by flow cytometry. Study-wide results and limits: The study identified roughly 29 CD8+ CDR3 sequences shared by patients and controls.

Both TCR beta VDJ combination and CDR3 sequence profiling were carried out. Genomic DNA was the template for this profiling. Via MiXCR, TCRdb re-called the reads, giving one row per CDR3 protein. The sample consists of about 240,000 distinct CDR3 sequences, around 46% of them appearing once. The TCR was taken from a human donor with aplastic anemia. The genes are TRBV15 and TRBJ2-5; TRBD1 might be the D (6 bases). The source material was sorted CD4+, CD8+, or CD8+CD57+ T cells (not recorded which) from PBMCs. CDR3 loop: CATSGYTGQWGKETQYF. CDR3 DNA sequence: TGTGCCACCAGCGGATATACCGGACAGTGGGGGAAAGAGACCCAGTACTTC.